The next 22 T cell receptor beta chains were all read from a single sample in a study of blood T cell repertoires in COVID-19. The protocol was immunoSEQ multiplex PCR, while the TCRdb copy is restricted to in-frame clones and leaves out a portion. The sample gives about 200,000 clones, around 83% of which show up once; 8.2% is in the top ten. Sequencing was carried out using peripheral blood. These receptors all stem from a woman between 45 and 65 years old with acute or convalescent COVID-19.

This clone was seen once. This chain uses TRBV18 with TRBJ2-1, with 9 bases matching TRBD1. With 4 bases clipped from V and 9 bases from J, the junction kept 13 bases outside the gene matches. The CDR3 extends over 16 amino acids. Per germline, CDR1 KGHSH and CDR2 LQKENI. The CDR3 region is CASSRIVPGQGSEQFF. CDR3 in DNA: TGTGCCAGCTCACGAATCGTACCGGGACAGGGCAGTGAGCAGTTCTTC. Full variable domain (missing parts from reference TRBV18 and TRBJ2-1): NAGVMQNPRHLVRRRGQEARLRCSPMKGHSHVYWYRQLPEEGLKFMVYLQKENIIDESGMPKERFSAEFPKEGPSILRIQQVVRGDSAAYFCASSRIVPGQGSEQFFGPGTRLTVL.

There are a few counts of this clone. V is TRBV5-1 and J is TRBJ2-7; 7 bases line up with TRBD1. Germline trimming cut 0 bases from V and 2 bases from J; bases unmatched to any gene: 2. Germline CDR1 is SGHRS and CDR2 is YFSETQ. This CDR3 is built from 14 residues. The chain's CDR3 is CASSLDGQAYEQYF. The CDR3 DNA sequence: TGCGCCAGCAGCTTGGATGGACAGGCCTACGAGCAGTACTTC.

This sequence joins TRBV6-6 and TRBJ2-7; 8 bases agree with TRBD1. CDR3 length: 14 residues. The germline CDR1 and CDR2 sequences are MNHNY and SVGAGI (reference sequence). The V gene end was trimmed by 5 bases and the J gene end by 5 bases; junction bases not matched to a gene: 8. CDR3 sequence reads: CASSPRTGNHEQYF. The DNA of the CDR3 is TGTGCCAGCAGTCCGCGGACAGGGAACCACGAGCAGTACTTC.

In this sample, this clone turned up a few times. The chain joins TRBV18 to TRBJ1-5, with D unresolved. Germline CDR1 is KGHSH and CDR2 is LQKENI. The ends were cut back, 2 bases at V and 4 bases at J, with 15 bases in the middle. The CDR3 length is 16 residues. The CDR3 DNA reads TGTGCCAGCTCACCAGTGGCAGGAAGTCCAAATCAGCCCCAGCATTTT. Its protein product is CASSPVAGSPNQPQHF.

The chain uses TRBV3-1 (or the pseudogene TRBV3-2) and TRBJ2-7; D possibly corresponds to TRBD2 (5 bases). This CDR3 has 15 amino acids. Per germline, CDR1 LGHDT and CDR2 YNNKEL (reference sequence). The V and J ends lost 1 base and 8 bases respectively, with 18 bases between them. CDR3 bases: TGTGCCAGCAGCCAAGGCTACGGGAAAGTCAACAAGCAGTACTTC. This codes for CASSQGYGKVNKQYF.

The rearrangement uses TRBV6-1 and TRBJ2-2; 7 nucleotides match TRBD2. V gave up 2 bases and J gave up 1 base; unmatched junction bases: 22. Germline V lookup: CDR1 MNHNS, CDR2 SASEGT. The length of the CDR3 is 22 residues. The CDR3 nucleotides read TGTGCCAGCAGTGAAAGTGTAGAGGGCCTCCCGGTACTAGCGTTGAACACCGGGGAGCTGTTTTTT. Its translation is CASSESVEGLPVLALNTGELFF.

This chain joins TRBV24-1 and TRBJ2-3; perhaps TRBD1 as D (6 bases). Trimming took off 2 bases at V and 6 bases at J, with 17 bases between the two ends. This CDR3 region has 16 residues. Looked up from germline, CDR1 is KGHDR and CDR2 is SFDVKD. In DNA form, the CDR3 reads TGTGCCACCAGTGATTCCGCGACAGGATTCATGGATACGCAGTATTTT. Protein: CATSDSATGFMDTQYF.

The rearrangement joins TRBV6-5 to TRBJ2-2; TRBD2 is a possible D gene (5 bases). Between the trimmed V and J ends, which lost 4 bases and 5 bases, there was a span of 8 bases. Germline CDR1 and CDR2: MNHEY and SVGAGI. This CDR3 contains 13 residues. CDR3 nucleotides: TGTGCCAGCAGTTTGAGGGAAACCGGGGAGCTGTTTTTT. It specifies CASSLRETGELFF.

This clone was seen a few times. The rearrangement links TRBV4-2 to TRBJ2-5; the D gene is possibly TRBD1 (5 bases). The CDR3 consists of 14 residues. Germline values: CDR1 LGHNA, CDR2 YNFKEQ. V lost 0 bases, J lost 3 bases, and 8 bases lay in between. CDR3 sequence reads: CASSQDPREETQYF. The CDR3 nucleotides read TGTGCCAGCAGCCAAGACCCCAGGGAAGAGACCCAGTACTTC.

This chain joins TRBV24-1 and TRBJ2-5; the match to TRBD2 covers 9 bases. Looked up from germline, CDR1 is KGHDR and CDR2 is SFDVKD. The CDR3 length is 15 residues. With V trimmed by 5 bases and J by 2 bases, 5 bases remained unmatched. The CDR3 here is CATSVAGGGQETQYF. The CDR3 DNA sequence: TGTGCCACCAGTGTTGCGGGAGGGGGACAAGAGACCCAGTACTTC.

The gene calls are TRBV5-1 and TRBJ2-2, with 9 bases matching TRBD2. The length of the CDR3 is 19 residues. V dropped 0 bases and J dropped 7; count of bases not matched to a gene: 16. Germline lookup yields CDR1 SGHRS and CDR2 YFSETQ. CDR3 in amino acids: CASSLGGWLAGRSGGELFF. As DNA, the CDR3 is TGCGCCAGCAGCTTGGGAGGTTGGCTAGCGGGACGTTCTGGCGGGGAGCTGTTTTTT.

The CDR3 DNA reads TGCAGCGCCAAGACTAGTCAAGAGACCCAGTACTTC. Amino acid sequence: CSAKTSQETQYF. The V call is TRBV29-1, the J call TRBJ2-5, with TRBD2 as a possible D gene (6 bases). The CDR3 is 12 amino acids. Germline assignment: CDR1 SQVTM and CDR2 ANQGSEA. V gave up 7 bases and J gave up 2 bases, with 11 bases separating them.

This chain's CDR3 is CASSINRGYNEQFF. The CDR3 DNA is TGTGCCAGCAGCATAAACAGGGGCTACAATGAGCAGTTCTTC. The rearrangement joins TRBV5-6 to TRBJ2-1; 7 bases line up with TRBD1. The V gene end was trimmed by 4 bases and the J gene end by 3 bases; junction bases not matched to a gene: 4. Germline loops: CDR1 SGHDT, CDR2 YYEEEE. This CDR3 has 14 residues.

The chain couples TRBV5-1 to TRBJ2-1; tentative D call: TRBD2 (6 bases). V was trimmed by 2 bases and J by 3 bases, leaving 15 bases between them. There are 16 residues in the CDR3. Germline V gives CDR1 SGHRS, CDR2 YFSETQ. The CDR3 DNA follows: TGCGCCAGCAGCTTCTATAGCGGAGAGATCTACAATGAGCAGTTCTTC. Amino acid sequence: CASSFYSGEIYNEQFF.

The chain uses TRBV5-6 and TRBJ1-5; D is ambiguous. Germline-derived CDR1 and CDR2 are SGHDT and YYEEEE. This CDR3 spans 15 amino acids. Trimming removed 2 bases from V and 0 bases from J, with 9 bases in between. This chain's CDR3 is CASSFFTISNQPQHF. The CDR3 DNA sequence: TGTGCCAGCAGCTTTTTTACAATTAGCAATCAGCCCCAGCATTTT.

The chain couples TRBV9 to TRBJ2-7, with TRBD2 identical over 9 bases. Germline loops: CDR1 SGDLS, CDR2 YYNGEE. V lost 10 bases to trimming and J lost 7 bases; unmatched junction nucleotides: 15. The CDR3 length is 14 residues. CDR3 in amino acids: CARAGGLGDVEQYF. CDR3 nucleotide sequence: TGTGCCCGCGCGGGGGGGCTAGGGGATGTAGAGCAGTACTTC.

This clone has a single count. The chain links TRBV28 to TRBJ1-2; a possible D gene is TRBD1 (5 bases). Germline V gene data show CDR1 as MDHEN and CDR2 as SYDVKM. The V gene lost 3 bases and the J gene lost 0 bases, with 8 bases spanning the gap. The CDR3 has 14 residues. For the CDR3, the DNA is TGTGCCAGCAGTTTCACACAGGCTAACTATGGCTACACCTTC. Encoded protein: CASSFTQANYGYTF.

This sequence joins TRBV11-2 and TRBJ2-5, with D possibly being TRBD1 (6 bases). The CDR3 runs to 16 residues. V was shortened by 2 bases and J by 0 bases, with 13 bases between the two germline ends. From germline, CDR1 is SGHAT and CDR2 FQNNGV. The CDR3 loop is CASSLSGTHNQETQYF. CDR3 coding DNA: TGTGCCAGCAGCTTATCTGGGACACATAACCAAGAGACCCAGTACTTC.

This sequence joins TRBV7-2 and TRBJ2-5; 8 bases agree with TRBD2. Looked up from germline, CDR1 is SGHTA and CDR2 is FQGNSA. V lost 4 bases and J lost 5; bases outside the gene matches: 9. This CDR3 is 15 amino acids long. The CDR3 reads CASSSGGGFRETQYF. CDR3 nucleotides: TGTGCCAGCAGCTCCGGGGGGGGTTTCCGGGAGACCCAGTACTTC.

The chain recombines TRBV18 with TRBJ1-1; D might be TRBD1 (5 bases). Germline-derived CDR1 and CDR2 are KGHSH and LQKENI. The CDR3 is 14 amino acids. V was pared by 5 bases and J by 5 bases, with 15 bases between. This CDR3 reads CASSSPGGRTEAFF. The CDR3 DNA is TGTGCCAGCTCATCCCCGGGGGGAAGAACTGAAGCTTTCTTT.

The genes are TRBV24-1 and TRBJ2-7; possible D gene TRBD2, 6 bases. This CDR3 region has 14 residues. Germline V gene data show CDR1 as KGHDR and CDR2 as SFDVKD. Trimming removed 3 bases from V and 3 bases from J, with 11 bases in between. Here the CDR3 DNA reads TGTGCCACCAGTGATCGGGGGAACCACTACGAGCAGTACTTC. Translating it yields CATSDRGNHYEQYF.

The chain has TRBV19 and TRBJ2-3; 7 bases are a match to TRBD2. V trimming: 7 bases; J trimming: 2 bases; junction bases outside the gene matches: 9. Germline V gene lookup returns CDR1 LNHDA and CDR2 SQIVND (reference sequence). The CDR3 is made up of 15 amino acids. CDR3 residues: CASTSRAGTTDTQYF. DNA for the CDR3: TGTGCCAGTACCTCAAGAGCGGGAACCACAGATACGCAGTATTTT.